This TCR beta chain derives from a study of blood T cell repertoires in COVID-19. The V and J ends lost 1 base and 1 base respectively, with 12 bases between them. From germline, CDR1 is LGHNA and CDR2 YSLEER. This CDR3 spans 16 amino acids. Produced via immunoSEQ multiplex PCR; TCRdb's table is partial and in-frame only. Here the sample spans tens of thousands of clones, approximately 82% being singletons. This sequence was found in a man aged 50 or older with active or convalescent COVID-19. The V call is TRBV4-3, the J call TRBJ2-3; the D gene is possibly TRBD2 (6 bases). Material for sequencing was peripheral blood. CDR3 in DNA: TGCGCCAGCAGCCAAGGGAGCGGCGGGGGCACAGATACGCAGTATTTT. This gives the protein CASSQGSGGGTDTQYF.